This T cell receptor (beta chain) is drawn from a study of a mutant IDH1 vaccine in newly diagnosed glioma. The wider study: Patients got radiotherapy, temozolomide, or both beforehand, and most got both.

Documented time point: week 11, during vaccination. Vaccination used 300 ug of mutant IDH1 20-mer peptide per dose, with topical imiquimod. The V gene's germline CDR1 is LNHDA and CDR2 SQIVND (reference sequence). This CDR3 is 15 amino acids long. Trimming shortened V by 3 bases and J by 5 bases, and 14 bases separated the two germline ends. Remarks on this clone: The antigen remains undetermined.

TCRdb's table, derived via immunoSEQ multiplex PCR, lists solely in-frame clones and lacks some. The sample yields around 120,000 clones, over 75% seen once. The origin of this receptor is a man aged 35-49 years with glioma. J is TRBJ2-1 and V is TRBV19; tentatively, D is TRBD1 (6 bases). This material consisted of PBMCs, taken from a glioma patient whose treatment included an IDH1 peptide vaccine. CDR3 DNA: TGTGCCAGTAGTATTGTGGGCAGGGGCAACAATGAGCAGTTCTTC. Translating gives CASSIVGRGNNEQFF.